This T cell receptor beta chain was observed in a study of cytomegalovirus exposure and HLA in healthy donors. Losses at the gene ends were 4 bases for V and 5 bases for J; bases not matched to a gene: 9. CDR1 and CDR2 (germline): MGHDK, SYGVNS. The CDR3 loop spans 16 amino acids. Primers for the PCR totalled 60 Vbeta and 13 Jbeta. Assay used: immunoSEQ multiplex PCR; TCRdb lists only in-frame clones, some missing. This table has about 150,000 clones, roughly 72% appearing once. The sequencing input was PBMCs. The chain couples TRBV25-1 to TRBJ2-5; TRBD2 matches 11 bases. The receptor comes from a man aged 35 to 55 in good health and CMV-seronegative. The DNA for the CDR3 is TGTGCCAGCAGTGGAAGTAGCGGGAGGGCCTGGGAGACCCAGTACTTC. As protein: CASSGSSGRAWETQYF.